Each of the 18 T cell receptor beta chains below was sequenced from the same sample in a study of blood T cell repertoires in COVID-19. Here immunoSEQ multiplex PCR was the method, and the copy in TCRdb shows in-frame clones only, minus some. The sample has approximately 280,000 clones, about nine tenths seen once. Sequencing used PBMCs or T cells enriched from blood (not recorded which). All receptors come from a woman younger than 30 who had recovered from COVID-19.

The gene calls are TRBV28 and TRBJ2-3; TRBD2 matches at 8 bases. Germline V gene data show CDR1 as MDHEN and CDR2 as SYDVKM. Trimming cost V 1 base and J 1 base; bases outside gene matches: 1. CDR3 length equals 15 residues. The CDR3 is CASSLLAGRTDTQYF. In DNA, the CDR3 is TGTGCCAGCAGTTTATTAGCGGGGCGCACAGATACGCAGTATTTT.

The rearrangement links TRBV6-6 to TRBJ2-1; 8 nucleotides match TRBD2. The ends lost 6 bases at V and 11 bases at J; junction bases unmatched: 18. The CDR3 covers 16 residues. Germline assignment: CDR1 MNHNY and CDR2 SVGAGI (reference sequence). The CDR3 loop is CASRWGLVGLNYKQFF. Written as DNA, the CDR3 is TGTGCCAGCAGATGGGGACTAGTGGGTCTTAATTATAAGCAGTTCTTC.

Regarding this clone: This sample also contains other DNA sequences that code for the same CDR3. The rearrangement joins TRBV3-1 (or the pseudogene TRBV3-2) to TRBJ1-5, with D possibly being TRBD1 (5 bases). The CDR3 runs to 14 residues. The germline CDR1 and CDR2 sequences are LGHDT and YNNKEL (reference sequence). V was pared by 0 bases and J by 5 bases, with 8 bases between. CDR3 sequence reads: CASSQELGDQPQHF. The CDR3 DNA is TGTGCCAGCAGCCAAGAATTAGGGGATCAGCCCCAGCATTTT.

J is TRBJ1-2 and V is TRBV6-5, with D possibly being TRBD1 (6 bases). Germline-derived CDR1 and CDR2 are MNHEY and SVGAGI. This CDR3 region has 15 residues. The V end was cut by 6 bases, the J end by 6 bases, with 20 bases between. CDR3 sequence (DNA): TGTGCCAGCAGCCTATTCGGGGGGGCAATCGATGGCTACACCTTC. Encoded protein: CASSLFGGAIDGYTF.

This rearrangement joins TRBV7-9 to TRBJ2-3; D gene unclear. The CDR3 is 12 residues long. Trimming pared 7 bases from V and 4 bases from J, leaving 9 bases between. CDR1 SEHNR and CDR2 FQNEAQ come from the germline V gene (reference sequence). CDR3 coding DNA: TGTGCCAGCACCCTTCCTGCAGATACGCAGTATTTT. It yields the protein CASTLPADTQYF.

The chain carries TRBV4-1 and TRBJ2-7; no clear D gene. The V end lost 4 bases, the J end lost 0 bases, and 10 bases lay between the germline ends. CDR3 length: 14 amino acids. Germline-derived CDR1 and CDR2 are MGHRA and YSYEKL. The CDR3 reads CASSRSVDSYEQYF. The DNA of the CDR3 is TGCGCCAGCAGCCGAAGTGTAGACTCCTACGAGCAGTACTTC.

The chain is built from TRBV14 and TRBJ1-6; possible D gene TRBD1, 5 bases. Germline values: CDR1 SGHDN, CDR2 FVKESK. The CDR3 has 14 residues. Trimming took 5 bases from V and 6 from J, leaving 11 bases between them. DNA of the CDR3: TGTGCCAGCAGCGGAGGGACCGTTAATTCACCCCTCCACTTT. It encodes CASSGGTVNSPLHF.

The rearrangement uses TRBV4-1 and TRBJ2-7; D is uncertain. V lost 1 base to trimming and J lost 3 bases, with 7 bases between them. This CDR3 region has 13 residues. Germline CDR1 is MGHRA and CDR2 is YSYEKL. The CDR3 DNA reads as TGCGCCAGCAGCCAAGTTCCGGGCTACGAGCAGTACTTC. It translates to CASSQVPGYEQYF.

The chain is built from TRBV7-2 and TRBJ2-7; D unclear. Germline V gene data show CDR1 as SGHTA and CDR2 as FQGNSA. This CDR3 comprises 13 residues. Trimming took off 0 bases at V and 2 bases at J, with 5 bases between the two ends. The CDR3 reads CASSLASTYEQYF. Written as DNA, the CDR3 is TGTGCCAGCAGCTTAGCCTCTACCTACGAGCAGTACTTC.

CDR3 nucleotide sequence: TGTGCCAGCAGCTGGAATGTGGGACAGGGCTTTCAAGAGACCCAGTACTTC. Protein product: CASSWNVGQGFQETQYF. V gene TRBV5-5 combines with J gene TRBJ2-5; 9 nucleotides agree with TRBD1. The ends lost 3 bases at V and 2 bases at J; junction bases unmatched: 11. Germline V gene sequence: CDR1 SGHKS, CDR2 YYEKEE (reference sequence). This CDR3 contains 17 residues.

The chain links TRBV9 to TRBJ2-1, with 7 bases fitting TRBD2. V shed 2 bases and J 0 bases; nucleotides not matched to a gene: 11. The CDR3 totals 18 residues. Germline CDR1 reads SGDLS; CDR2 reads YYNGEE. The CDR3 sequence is CASSVLSSGTSSYNEQFF. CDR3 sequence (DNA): TGTGCCAGCAGCGTCCTTTCTAGCGGAACAAGCTCCTACAATGAGCAGTTCTTC.

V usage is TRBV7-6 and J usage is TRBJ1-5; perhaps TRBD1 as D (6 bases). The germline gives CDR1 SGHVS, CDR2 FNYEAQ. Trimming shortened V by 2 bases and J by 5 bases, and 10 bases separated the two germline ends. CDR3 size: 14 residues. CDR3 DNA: TGTGCCAGCAGCTTATCAGGGGCGCATCAGCCCCAGCATTTT. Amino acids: CASSLSGAHQPQHF.

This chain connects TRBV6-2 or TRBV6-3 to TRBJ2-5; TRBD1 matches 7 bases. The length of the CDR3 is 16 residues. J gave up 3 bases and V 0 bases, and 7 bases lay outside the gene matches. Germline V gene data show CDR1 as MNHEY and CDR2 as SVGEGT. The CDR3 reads CASSYSTGRWEETQYF. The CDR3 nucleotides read TGTGCCAGCAGTTACTCGACAGGGCGATGGGAAGAGACCCAGTACTTC.

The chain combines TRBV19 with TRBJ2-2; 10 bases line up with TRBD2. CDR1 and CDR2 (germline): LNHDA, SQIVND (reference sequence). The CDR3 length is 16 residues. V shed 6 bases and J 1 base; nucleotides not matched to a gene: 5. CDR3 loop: CASRVAGGLNTGELFF. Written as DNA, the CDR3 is TGTGCCAGTAGGGTAGCGGGGGGATTGAACACCGGGGAGCTGTTTTTT.

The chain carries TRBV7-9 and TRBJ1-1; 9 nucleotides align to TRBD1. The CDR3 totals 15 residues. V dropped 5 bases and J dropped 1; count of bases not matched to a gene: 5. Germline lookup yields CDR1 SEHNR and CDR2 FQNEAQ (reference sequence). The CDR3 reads CASSLGTGRNTEAFF. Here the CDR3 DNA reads TGTGCCAGCAGCCTCGGGACAGGGAGGAACACTGAAGCTTTCTTT.

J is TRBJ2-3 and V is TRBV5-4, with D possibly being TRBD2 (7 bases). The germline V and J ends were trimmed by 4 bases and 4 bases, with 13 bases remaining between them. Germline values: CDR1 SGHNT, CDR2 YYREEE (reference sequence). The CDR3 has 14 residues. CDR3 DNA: TGTGCCAGCAGCCCGAGGGGGGGACCAGATACGCAGTATTTT. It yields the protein CASSPRGGPDTQYF. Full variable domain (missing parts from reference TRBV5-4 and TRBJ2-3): ETGVTQSPTHLIKTRGQQVTLRCSSQSGHNTVSWYQQALGQGPQFIFQYYREEENGRGNFPPRFSGLQFPNYSSELNVNALELDDSALYLCASSPRGGPDTQYFGPGTRLTVL.

The CDR3 DNA is TGCGCCAGCAGCCGAGGACACGAGAACACTGAAGCTTTCTTT. It yields the protein CASSRGHENTEAFF. The chain recombines TRBV4-3 with TRBJ1-1; maybe TRBD1 (5 bases). V dropped 4 bases and J dropped 1 base, with 10 bases sitting between them. The length of the CDR3 is 14 residues. CDR1 is LGHNA, CDR2 YSLEER, per germline.

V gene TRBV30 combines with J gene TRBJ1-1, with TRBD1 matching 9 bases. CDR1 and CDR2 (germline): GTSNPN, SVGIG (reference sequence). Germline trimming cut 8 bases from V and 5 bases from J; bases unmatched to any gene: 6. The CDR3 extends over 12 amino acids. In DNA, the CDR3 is TGTGCCCGGGACAGGGAAGGGACTGAAGCTTTCTTT. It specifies CARDREGTEAFF. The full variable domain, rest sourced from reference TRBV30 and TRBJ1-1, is SQTIHQWPATLVQPVGSPLSLECTVEGTSNPNLYWYRQAAGRGLQLLFYSVGIGQISSEVPQNLSASRPQDRQFILSSKKLLLSDSGFYLCARDREGTEAFFGQGTRLTVV.